Listed below are T cell receptor beta chains from one sample, sequenced in a study of OX40 agonist ivuxolimab in advanced cancers. Some clones are missing from TCRdb's copy, which holds only in-frame ones; the method was immunoSEQ multiplex PCR. The table includes 20,000 to 25,000 clones, 80% to 90% detected once. The sample in question was CD4+ or CD8+ T cells sorted from blood, obtained in a trial of the OX40 agonist ivuxolimab. These receptors all stem from an adult with an advanced solid tumor such as melanoma, head and neck, liver or kidney cancer. Both conserved end residues are part of each CDR3. Fields, in order: clone size, J gene, V gene, D gene, CDR3 DNA, CDR3 protein. The D gene is left open where the match is weak. A clone size is listed for some rows: how often the clone was seen (once, few, many), or a class if it is expanded.

>-|TRBJ2-5|TRBV18|-
TGTGCCAGCTCACCACAGGACGGGCAGTATCAAGAGACCCAGTACTTC
CASSPQDGQYQETQYF
>once|TRBJ1-1|TRBV4-1|-
TGCGCCAGCAGCCAACCCATAACGAGTGGTCGAACTGAAGCTTTCTTT
CASSQPITSGRTEAFF
>-|TRBJ2-2|TRBV13|-
TGTGCCAGCAGCCCCATGGGGGCTACCGGGGAGCTGTTTTTT
CASSPMGATGELFF
>-|TRBJ1-5|TRBV4-2|TRBD1
TGTGCCAGCAGCCAAGAAGGGACAGGGGTCCAGCCCCAGCATTTT
CASSQEGTGVQPQHF
>medium-sized|TRBJ2-3|TRBV6-1|-
TGTGCCAGCAGTGAGACGGAAGGCGGGGGCGGCACAGATACGCAGTATTTT
CASSETEGGGGTDTQYF
>-|TRBJ2-1|TRBV4-3|TRBD2
TGCGCCAGCAGCATCCGTCTAGCGGGGACATACAATGAGCAGTTCTTC
CASSIRLAGTYNEQFF
>-|TRBJ1-6|TRBV21-1|-
TGTGCCAGCAGCATGAAGAATTCTTCCCTCCACTTT
CASSMKNSSLHF
>-|TRBJ1-6|TRBV7-2|-
TGTGCCAGCAGCCCACCCATGGGCGGGCATTCACCCCTCCACTTT
CASSPPMGGHSPLHF
>once|TRBJ1-1|TRBV27|-
TGTGCCAGCAGTTTTGGATCGACTGCTTTCTTT
CASSFGSTAFF
>-|TRBJ2-1|TRBV5-5|TRBD1
TGTGCCAGCAGCTTGGACAGGGGCCCCATAGGGGAGCAGTTCTTC
CASSLDRGPIGEQFF
>-|TRBJ2-7|TRBV4-2|TRBD2
TGTGCCAGCAGCCAGAAGAGACTAGCGGGAGCCTACGAGCAGTACTTC
CASSQKRLAGAYEQYF
>-|TRBJ1-6|TRBV9|-
TGTGCCAGCAGCGTAGGGGCATCGTATAATTCACCCCTCCACTTT
CASSVGASYNSPLHF
>-|TRBJ1-3|TRBV6-1|-
TGTGCCAGCAGTGCGAAGGCAGGGGATTTTGGAAACACCATATATTTT
CASSAKAGDFGNTIYF
>-|TRBJ2-1|TRBV19|-
TGTGCCACGGATCAGCGGAATGAGCAGTTCTTC
CATDQRNEQFF
>-|TRBJ2-7|TRBV5-1|-
TGCGCCAGCAGCTCGGACAGATCAGGAAGGTACGAGCAGTACTTC
CASSSDRSGRYEQYF
>-|TRBJ1-1|TRBV18|-
TGTGCCAGCTCACCTTCCGAAACGCGATTAGGGGGCACTGAAGCTTTCTTT
CASSPSETRLGGTEAFF
>-|TRBJ2-3|TRBV10-3|-
TGTGCCATCAGTGAAGGCGAGGATACGCAGTATTTT
CAISEGEDTQYF
>-|TRBJ1-2|TRBV27|-
TGTGCCAGCAGTTACGGGGACGCTGGCGGGTATGGCTACACCTTC
CASSYGDAGGYGYTF
>-|TRBJ1-3|TRBV6-6|-
TGTGCCAGTAATGATCCTGGAAACACCATATATTTT
CASNDPGNTIYF
>-|TRBJ1-2|TRBV10-1|-
TGCGCCAGCAGTTCTCTGGCATCGCGAAAGACCTATGGCTACACCTTC
CASSSLASRKTYGYTF
>-|TRBJ1-6|TRBV30|-
TGTGCCTGGAGTGAAGGTCAGGGCGGATGGCCCCTCCACTTT
CAWSEGQGGWPLHF
>-|TRBJ2-7|TRBV29-1|TRBD1
TGCAGCGTTGAAAGATCTACAGGGGCAGTCCACGAGCAGTACTTC
CSVERSTGAVHEQYF
>-|TRBJ1-1|TRBV6-5|TRBD1
TGTGCCAGCAGTATCGACAGGGGGCGACCGGAAGCTTTCTTT
CASSIDRGRPEAFF
>once|TRBJ2-7|TRBV4-2|-
TGTGCCAGCAGCCGAAACAGGGAAGCCTACGAGCAGTACTTC
CASSRNREAYEQYF
>-|TRBJ2-1|TRBV27|-
TGTGCCAGCAGCTTAGACGGTCCGAGTTACAATGAGCAGTTCTTC
CASSLDGPSYNEQFF
>-|TRBJ2-7|TRBV6-5|TRBD2
TGTGCCAGCAGGCCTACTAGCGGGGGGCACTACGAGCAGTACTTC
CASRPTSGGHYEQYF
>-|TRBJ2-7|TRBV4-1|-
TGCGCCAGCAGCACCCGGGACCACTACGAGCAGTACTTC
CASSTRDHYEQYF